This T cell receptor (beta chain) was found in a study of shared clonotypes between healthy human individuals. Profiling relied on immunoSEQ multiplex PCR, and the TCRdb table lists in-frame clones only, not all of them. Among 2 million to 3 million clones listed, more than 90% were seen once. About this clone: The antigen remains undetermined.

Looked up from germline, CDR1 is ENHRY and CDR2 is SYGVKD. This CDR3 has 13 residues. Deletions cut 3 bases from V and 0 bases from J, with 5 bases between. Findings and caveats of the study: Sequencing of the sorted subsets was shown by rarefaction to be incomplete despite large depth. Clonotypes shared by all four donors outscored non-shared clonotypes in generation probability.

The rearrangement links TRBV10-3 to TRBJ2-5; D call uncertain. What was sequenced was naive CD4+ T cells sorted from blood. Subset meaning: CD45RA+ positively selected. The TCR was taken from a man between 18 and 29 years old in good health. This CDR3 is CAISDRDQETQYF. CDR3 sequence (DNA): TGTGCCATCAGTGATCGGGACCAAGAGACCCAGTACTTC.